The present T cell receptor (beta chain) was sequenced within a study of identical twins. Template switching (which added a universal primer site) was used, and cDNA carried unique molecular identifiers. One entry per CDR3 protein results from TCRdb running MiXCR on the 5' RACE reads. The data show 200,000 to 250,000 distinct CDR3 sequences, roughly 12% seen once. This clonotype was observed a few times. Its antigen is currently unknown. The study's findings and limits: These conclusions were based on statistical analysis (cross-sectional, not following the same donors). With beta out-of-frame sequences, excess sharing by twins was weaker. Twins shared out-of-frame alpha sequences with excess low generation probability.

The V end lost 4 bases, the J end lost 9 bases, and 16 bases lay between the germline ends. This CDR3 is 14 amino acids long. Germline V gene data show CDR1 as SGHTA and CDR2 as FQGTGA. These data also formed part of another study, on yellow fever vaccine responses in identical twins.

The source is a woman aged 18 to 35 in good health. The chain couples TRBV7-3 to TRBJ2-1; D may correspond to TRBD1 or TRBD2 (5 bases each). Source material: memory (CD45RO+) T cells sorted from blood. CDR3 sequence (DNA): TGTGCCAGCAGCTCGGGGCCCGGAGGTGTTGAGCAGTTCTTC. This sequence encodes CASSSGPGGVEQFF.